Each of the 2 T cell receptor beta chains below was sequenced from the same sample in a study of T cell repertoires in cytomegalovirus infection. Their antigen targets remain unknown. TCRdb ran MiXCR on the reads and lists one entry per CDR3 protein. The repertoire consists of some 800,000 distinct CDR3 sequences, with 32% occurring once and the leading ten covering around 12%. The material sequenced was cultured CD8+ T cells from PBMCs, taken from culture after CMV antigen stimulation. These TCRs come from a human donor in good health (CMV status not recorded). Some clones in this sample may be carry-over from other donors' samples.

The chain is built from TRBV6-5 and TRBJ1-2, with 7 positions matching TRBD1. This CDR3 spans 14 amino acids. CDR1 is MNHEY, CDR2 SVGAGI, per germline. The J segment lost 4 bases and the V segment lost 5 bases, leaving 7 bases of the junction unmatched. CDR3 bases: TGTGCCAGCAGTAGGACAGGAGTCCTCTATGGCTACACCTTC. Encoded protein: CASSRTGVLYGYTF.

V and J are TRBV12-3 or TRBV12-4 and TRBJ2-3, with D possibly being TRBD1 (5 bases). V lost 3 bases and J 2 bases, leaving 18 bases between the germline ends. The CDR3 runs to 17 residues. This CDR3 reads CASSFAFDSATTDTQYF. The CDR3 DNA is TGTGCCAGCAGTTTTGCGTTTGACAGCGCTACCACAGATACGCAGTATTTT.